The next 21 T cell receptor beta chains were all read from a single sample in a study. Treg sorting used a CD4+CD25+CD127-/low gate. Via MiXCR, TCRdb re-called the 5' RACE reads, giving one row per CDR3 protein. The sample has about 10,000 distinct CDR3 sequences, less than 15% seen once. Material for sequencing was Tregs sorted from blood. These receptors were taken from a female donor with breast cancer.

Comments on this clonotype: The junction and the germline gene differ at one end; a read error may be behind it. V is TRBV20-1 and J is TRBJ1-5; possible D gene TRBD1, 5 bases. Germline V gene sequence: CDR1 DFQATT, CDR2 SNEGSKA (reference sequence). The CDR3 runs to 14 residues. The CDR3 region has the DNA TGCAGTGCCAGGGACGGGGCTAAAAATCAGCCCCGGCATTTT. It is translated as CSARDGAKNQPRHF.

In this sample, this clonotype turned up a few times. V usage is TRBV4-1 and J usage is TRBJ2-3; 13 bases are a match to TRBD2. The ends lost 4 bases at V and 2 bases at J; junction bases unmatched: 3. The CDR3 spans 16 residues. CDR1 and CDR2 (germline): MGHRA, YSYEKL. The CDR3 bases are TGCGCCAGCAGCCGACTAGCGGGAGGTCTCACAGATACGCAGTATTTT. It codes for CASSRLAGGLTDTQYF.

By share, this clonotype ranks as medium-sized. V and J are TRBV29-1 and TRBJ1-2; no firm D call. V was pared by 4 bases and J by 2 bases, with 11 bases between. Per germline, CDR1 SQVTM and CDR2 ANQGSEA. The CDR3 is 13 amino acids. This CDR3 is CSVAPGGNYGYTF. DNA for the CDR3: TGCAGCGTTGCTCCAGGAGGGAACTATGGCTACACCTTC.

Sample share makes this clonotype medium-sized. CDR3 protein: CASTHGSRGLSQPQHF. The DNA of the CDR3 is TGTGCCAGCACCCACGGCTCCAGGGGGCTCAGTCAGCCCCAGCATTTT. V usage is TRBV6-2 or TRBV6-3 and J usage is TRBJ1-5; 8 bases agree with TRBD1. Trimming cost V 7 bases and J 6 bases; bases outside gene matches: 14. The CDR3 has 16 amino acids. Looked up from germline, CDR1 is MNHEY and CDR2 is SVGEGT.

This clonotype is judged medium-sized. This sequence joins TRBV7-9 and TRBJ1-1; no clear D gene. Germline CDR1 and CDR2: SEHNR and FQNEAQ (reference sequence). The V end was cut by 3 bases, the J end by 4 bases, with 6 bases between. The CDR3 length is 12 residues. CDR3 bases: TGTGCCAGCAGCTTTTGGGGCACTGAAGCTTTCTTT. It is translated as CASSFWGTEAFF.

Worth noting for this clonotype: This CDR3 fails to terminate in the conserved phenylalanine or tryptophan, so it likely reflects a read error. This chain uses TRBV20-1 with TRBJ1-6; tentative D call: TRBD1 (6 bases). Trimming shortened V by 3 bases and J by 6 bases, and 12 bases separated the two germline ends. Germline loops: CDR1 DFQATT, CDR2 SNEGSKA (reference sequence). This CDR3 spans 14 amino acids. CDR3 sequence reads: CSASETGFNSPLHS. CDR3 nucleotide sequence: TGCAGTGCTAGTGAGACAGGCTTTAATTCACCCCTCCACTCT.

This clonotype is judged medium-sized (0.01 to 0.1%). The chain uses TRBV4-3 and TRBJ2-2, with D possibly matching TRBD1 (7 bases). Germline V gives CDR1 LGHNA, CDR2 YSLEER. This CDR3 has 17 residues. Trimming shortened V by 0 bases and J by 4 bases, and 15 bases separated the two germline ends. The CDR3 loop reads CASSQDMEGALTGELFF. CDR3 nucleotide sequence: TGCGCCAGCAGCCAAGATATGGAGGGGGCGCTCACCGGGGAGCTGTTTTTT.

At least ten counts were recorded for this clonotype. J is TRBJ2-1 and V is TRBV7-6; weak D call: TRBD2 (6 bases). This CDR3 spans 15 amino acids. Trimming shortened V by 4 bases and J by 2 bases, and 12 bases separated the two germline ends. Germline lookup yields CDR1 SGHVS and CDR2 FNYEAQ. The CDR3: CASSYQDYTYNEQFF. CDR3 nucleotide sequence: TGTGCCAGCAGCTACCAGGACTACACCTACAATGAGCAGTTCTTC. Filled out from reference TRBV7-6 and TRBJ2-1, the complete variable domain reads GAGVSQSPRYKVTKRGQDVALRCDPISGHVSLYWYRQALGQGPEFLTYFNYEAQQDKSGLPNDRFSAERPEGSISTLTIQRTEQRDSAMYRCASSYQDYTYNEQFFGPGTRLTVL.

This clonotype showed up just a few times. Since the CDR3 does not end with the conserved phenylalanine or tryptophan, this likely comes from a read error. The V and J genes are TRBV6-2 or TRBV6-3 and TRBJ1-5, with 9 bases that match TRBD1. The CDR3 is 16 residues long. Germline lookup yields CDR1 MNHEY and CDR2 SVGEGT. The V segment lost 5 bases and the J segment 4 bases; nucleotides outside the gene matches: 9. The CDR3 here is CASSPGTGRGNQPQHS. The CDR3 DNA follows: TGTGCCAGCAGTCCCGGGACAGGGAGAGGGAATCAGCCCCAGCATTCT.

CDR3 protein: CASSPGVYLRETQYF. The CDR3 DNA is TGTGCCAGCAGCCCAGGAGTGTACCTCCGGGAGACCCAGTACTTC. The rearrangement links TRBV7-2 to TRBJ2-5; D gene unclear. CDR3 length: 15 residues. Germline CDR1 is SGHTA and CDR2 is FQGNSA. The V gene lost 5 bases and the J gene lost 5 bases, with 18 bases spanning the gap.

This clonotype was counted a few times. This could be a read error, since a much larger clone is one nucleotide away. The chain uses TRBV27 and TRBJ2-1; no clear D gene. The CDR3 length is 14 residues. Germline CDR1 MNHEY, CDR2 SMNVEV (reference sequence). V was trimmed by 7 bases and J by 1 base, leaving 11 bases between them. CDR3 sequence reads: CASTLRGSYNEQFF. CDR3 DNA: TGTGCCAGCACCCTACGAGGTTCCTACAATGAGCAGTTCTTC.

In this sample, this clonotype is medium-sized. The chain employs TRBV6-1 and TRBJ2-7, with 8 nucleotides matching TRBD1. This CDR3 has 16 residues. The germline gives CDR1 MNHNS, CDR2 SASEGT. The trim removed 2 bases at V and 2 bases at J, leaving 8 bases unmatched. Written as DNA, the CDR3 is TGTGCCAGCAGTGAATCCCCCGGGACAGGCGCCTACGAGCAGTACTTC. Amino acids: CASSESPGTGAYEQYF.

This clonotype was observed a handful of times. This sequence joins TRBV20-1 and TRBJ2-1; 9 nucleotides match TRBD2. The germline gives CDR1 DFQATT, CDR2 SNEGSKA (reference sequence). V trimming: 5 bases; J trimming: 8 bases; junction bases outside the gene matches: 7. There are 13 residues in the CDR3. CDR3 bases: TGCAGTGCTGAGGCGGGAGGGCCCGATGAGCAGTTCTTC. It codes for CSAEAGGPDEQFF.

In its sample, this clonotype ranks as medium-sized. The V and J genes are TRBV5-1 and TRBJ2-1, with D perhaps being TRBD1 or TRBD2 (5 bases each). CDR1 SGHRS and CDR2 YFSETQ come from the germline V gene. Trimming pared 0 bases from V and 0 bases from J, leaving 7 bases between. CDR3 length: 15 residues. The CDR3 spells CASSLEGTSYNEQFF. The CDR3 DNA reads TGCGCCAGCAGCTTGGAGGGGACCTCCTACAATGAGCAGTTCTTC.

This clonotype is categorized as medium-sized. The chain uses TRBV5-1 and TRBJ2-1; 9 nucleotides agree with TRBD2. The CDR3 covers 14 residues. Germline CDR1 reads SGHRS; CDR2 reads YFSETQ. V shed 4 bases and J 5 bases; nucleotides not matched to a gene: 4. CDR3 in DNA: TGCGCCAGCAGCCGCGGGAGGGCCGACAATGAGCAGTTCTTC. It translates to CASSRGRADNEQFF.

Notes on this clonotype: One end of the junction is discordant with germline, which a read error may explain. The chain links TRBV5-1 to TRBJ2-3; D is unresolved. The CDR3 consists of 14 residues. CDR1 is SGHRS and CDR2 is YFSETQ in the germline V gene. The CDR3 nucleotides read TGCGCCAGCAACGCGCTCCGGACCACAGATACGCAGTACTTT. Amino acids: CASNALRTTDTQYF.

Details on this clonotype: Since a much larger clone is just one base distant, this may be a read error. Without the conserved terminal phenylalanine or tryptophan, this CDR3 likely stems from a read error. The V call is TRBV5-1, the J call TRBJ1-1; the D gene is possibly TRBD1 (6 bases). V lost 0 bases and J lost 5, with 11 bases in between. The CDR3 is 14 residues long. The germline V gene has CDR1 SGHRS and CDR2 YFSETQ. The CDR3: CASSLETGRTEAFL. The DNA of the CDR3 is TGCGCCAGCAGCTTGGAAACAGGGAGAACTGAAGCTTTCCTT.

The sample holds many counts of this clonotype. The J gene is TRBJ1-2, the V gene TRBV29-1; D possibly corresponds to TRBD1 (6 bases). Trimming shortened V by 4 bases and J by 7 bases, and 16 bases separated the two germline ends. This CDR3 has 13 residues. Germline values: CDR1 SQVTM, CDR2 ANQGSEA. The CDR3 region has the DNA TGCAGCGTTGTAGGGGGGACGTCCGGTGGCTACACCTTC. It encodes CSVVGGTSGGYTF.

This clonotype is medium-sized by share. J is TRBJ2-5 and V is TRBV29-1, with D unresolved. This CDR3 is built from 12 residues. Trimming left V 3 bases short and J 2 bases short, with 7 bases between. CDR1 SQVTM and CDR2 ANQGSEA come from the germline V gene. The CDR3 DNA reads TGCAGCGTTGATAAGAGGCAAGAGACCCAGTACTTC. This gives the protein CSVDKRQETQYF.

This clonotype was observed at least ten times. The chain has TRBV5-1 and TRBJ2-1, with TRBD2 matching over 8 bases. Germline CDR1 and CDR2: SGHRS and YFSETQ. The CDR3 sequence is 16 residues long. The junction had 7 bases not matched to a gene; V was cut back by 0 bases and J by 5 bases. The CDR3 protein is CASSLGWTSLNNEQFF. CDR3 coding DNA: TGCGCCAGCAGCTTGGGGTGGACTAGCTTAAACAATGAGCAGTTCTTC.

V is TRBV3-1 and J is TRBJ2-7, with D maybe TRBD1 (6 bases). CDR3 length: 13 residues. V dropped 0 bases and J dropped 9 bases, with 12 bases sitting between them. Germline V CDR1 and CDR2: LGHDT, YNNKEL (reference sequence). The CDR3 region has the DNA TGTGCCAGCAGCCAAGAGAGCACAGGGAGGCAGTACTTC. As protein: CASSQESTGRQYF.